This T cell receptor (beta chain) was identified during a study of graft-versus-host responses after intestinal transplantation. Study-wide background: Multivisceral, liver-intestinal, or isolated intestinal transplants were given to recipients. Study observations and caveats: Allografts carried high graft-versus-host to host-versus-graft clonal ratios in patients having graft-donor T cell macrochimerism.

There are 16 residues in the CDR3. J gave up 0 bases and V 4 bases, and 10 bases lay outside the gene matches. CDR1 and CDR2 from the germline V gene are SGHKS and YYEKEE (reference sequence). With respect to this clone: Its antigen is not known.

Clones were sequenced by immunoSEQ multiplex PCR, and TCRdb holds only the in-frame ones, with some missing. The repertoire consists of roughly 97,000 clones, with 75% to 95% occurring once and the leading ten covering roughly 0.2%. This TCR came from a human donor who was the organ donor for an intestinal transplant. The sample here was unstimulated CD4+ T cells sorted from spleen or lymph node cells, taken before transplant. The gene calls are TRBV5-5 and TRBJ2-7; 7 bases line up with TRBD1. CDR3 region: CASSRLKRDSSYEQYF. CDR3 sequence (DNA): TGTGCCAGCAGCCGACTTAAACGGGACAGCTCCTACGAGCAGTACTTC.